The rows below give T cell receptor beta chains drawn from one sample of a study of regulatory T cells in long-lasting Graves disease. TCRdb fed the multiplex PCR reads into MiXCR, producing one record per CDR3 protein. The table records roughly 530,000 distinct CDR3 sequences, roughly a sixth of them present only once. The sample was also linked to a second study, of T cells in Graves' hyperthyroidism and ophthalmopathy.

The sample here was peripheral blood mononuclear cells (PBMCs), taken at new diagnosis, from a patient treated with antithyroid drugs. The receptors originated from a woman aged 35-65 years with Graves disease. Both conserved end residues are part of each CDR3. Fields, in order: J gene, CDR3 length, V gene, CDR3 protein.

>TRBJ2-5|13|TRBV28
CASSLPGGETQYF
>TRBJ2-1|14|TRBV2
CASSPAGGLIEQFF
>TRBJ2-3|15|TRBV2
CASSTTSGGTDTQYF
>TRBJ2-2|15|TRBV12-3/TRBV12-4
CASSPLHPNTGELFF
>TRBJ2-7|12|TRBV28
CATSQAGSEQYF
>TRBJ2-7|12|TRBV10-3
CAITSGGHEQYF
>TRBJ2-1|15|TRBV9
CASSPSPGTYNEQFF
>TRBJ1-1|14|TRBV10-3
CAITGTGLGTEAFF
>TRBJ1-5|15|TRBV19
CASSIQGTGNQPQHF
>TRBJ1-1|14|TRBV19
CASRDGPGNTEAFF
>TRBJ1-2|10|TRBV20-1
CSANWHGYTF
>TRBJ1-2|13|TRBV20-1
CSARSQLFYGYTF
>TRBJ2-3|16|TRBV11-2
CASSLELAGGGDTQYF
>TRBJ1-6|13|TRBV7-9
CASSLEGDSPLHF
>TRBJ2-2|17|TRBV6-1
CASSRNSGQGSNGELFF
>TRBJ1-1|10|TRBV20-1
CSAREDAAFF